This TCR beta chain was identified in a study of T-cell memory formation after mild COVID-19. TCRdb reanalysed the 5' RACE reads using MiXCR and keeps one entry per CDR3 protein. The table has 70,000 to 95,000 distinct CDR3 sequences, over 10% seen once. This clonotype was detected many times. This CDR3 has 16 amino acids. Trimming removed 2 bases at V and 4 bases at J, with 17 bases between. Germline V gene lookup returns CDR1 MNHEY and CDR2 SMNVEV (reference sequence). This chain joins TRBV27 and TRBJ2-5; D may correspond to TRBD1 or TRBD2 (5 bases each). Specimen: PBMCs or a T cell subset sorted from them (not recorded which). This clonotype was obtained from a man between 18 and 35 years old who had mild COVID-19 (a few samples of this study predate the infection). Cell type and time point are not known. The CDR3 sequence is CASSLIGTTSGETQYF. The CDR3 bases are TGTGCCAGCAGTTTAATCGGGACCACAAGCGGAGAGACCCAGTACTTC.